The entry below describes one TCR beta chain. Sequencing used immunoSEQ multiplex PCR; TCRdb keeps in-frame clones, though not all of them. The listing records approximately 190,000 clones. The CDR3 spans 16 residues. With 5 bases removed from V and 4 bases from J, the gap between germline ends came to 20 bases. Germline CDR1 SEHNR, CDR2 FQNEAQ (reference sequence). This specimen comes from a study of control samples from healthy donors and cancer patients. V gene TRBV7-9 combines with J gene TRBJ1-2; D might be TRBD1 (5 bases). The clonotype originates from a woman aged 30 to 39 in good health. Sequencing was carried out using blood. The CDR3 region is CASSPLGAGSIYGYTF. For the CDR3, the DNA is TGTGCCAGCAGCCCCCTTGGGGCAGGGTCCATCTATGGCTACACCTTC.